This T cell receptor beta chain was recorded in a study of a mutant IDH1 vaccine in newly diagnosed glioma. Study in general: First vaccine doses came 4-6 weeks after radiotherapy alone, or with temozolomide cycles.

After removal of 0 bases from V and 3 bases from J, the junction contained 3 bases not matched to a gene. This CDR3 comprises 15 residues. The germline V gene has CDR1 LNHDA and CDR2 SQIVND (reference sequence). For this clone: Its antigen is currently unknown.

Time point meaning: week 23, last vaccination. Doses consisted of 300 ug of mutant IDH1 20-mer peptide each, paired with topical imiquimod. New WHO grade 3 or 4 astrocytomas that were IDH1-mutant and ATRX-lost had been found in donors. TCRdb keeps only in-frame clones here, not all; method: immunoSEQ multiplex PCR. This sample has about 44,000 clones, with more than 85% found just once. V is TRBV19 and J is TRBJ2-7, with 9 bases that match TRBD1. This clonotype was obtained from a man in his fifties or sixties with glioma. The input for sequencing was PBMCs, taken from a glioma patient whose treatment included an IDH1 peptide vaccine. The CDR3 DNA reads TGTGCCAGTAGTATAGAAACAGGGGGCTACTACGAGCAGTACTTC. As protein: CASSIETGGYYEQYF.